These 15 T cell receptor beta chains came from one sample sequenced in a study of blood T cell repertoires in COVID-19. TCRdb's copy holds only in-frame clones and misses some; the assay was immunoSEQ multiplex PCR. The repertoire holds 270,000 or so clones, with around nine tenths as singletons. What was sequenced was peripheral blood. The receptor set was obtained from a woman in her twenties or thirties with COVID-19, enrolled during active disease.

The chain employs TRBV5-1 and TRBJ2-2; 9 bases match TRBD1. V was pared by 9 bases and J by 5 bases, with 8 bases of the junction left unmatched. The germline gives CDR1 SGHRS, CDR2 YFSETQ. This CDR3 contains 14 residues. The CDR3 is CATQTGGSTGELFF. CDR3 DNA sequence: TGCGCCACGCAAACAGGGGGCAGTACCGGGGAGCTGTTTTTT.

V usage is TRBV18 and J usage is TRBJ2-3, with 10 nucleotides matching TRBD1. J was trimmed by 8 bases and V by 3 bases; bases with no gene match: 11. CDR1 KGHSH and CDR2 LQKENI come from the germline V gene. The CDR3 is made up of 16 amino acids. CDR3 nucleotides: TGTGCCAGCTCACCTGACAGGGGGCGGTCTAGAGCTACGCAGTATTTT. This codes for CASSPDRGRSRATQYF.

The chain has TRBV3-1 (or the pseudogene TRBV3-2) and TRBJ2-7; tentative D call: TRBD1 (6 bases). Germline V gene lookup returns CDR1 LGHDT and CDR2 YNNKEL (reference sequence). The CDR3 length is 14 residues. V was pared by 2 bases and J by 4 bases, with 12 bases between. The DNA of the CDR3 is TGTGCCAGCAGCCAATCGGACAGTGGATACGAGCAGTACTTC. It codes for CASSQSDSGYEQYF.

This clone occurred a few times. The chain recombines TRBV9 with TRBJ1-2, with 7 bases that match TRBD1. With V trimmed by 4 bases and J by 8 bases, 11 bases remained unmatched. Germline CDR1 and CDR2: SGDLS and YYNGEE. The CDR3 loop spans 14 amino acids. CDR3 amino acids: CASSPPQGGVGYTF. The CDR3 DNA reads as TGTGCCAGCAGCCCACCCCAAGGGGGCGTAGGCTACACCTTC. The full variable domain, in which reference TRBV9 and TRBJ1-2 provide the parts outside the CDR3, is DSGVTQTPKHLITATGQRVTLRCSPRSGDLSVYWYQQSLDQGLQFLIQYYNGEERAKGNILERFSAQQFPDLHSELNLSSLELGDSALYFCASSPPQGGVGYTFGSGTRLTVV.

The J gene is TRBJ2-3, the V gene TRBV19; D ambiguous. CDR1 is LNHDA and CDR2 is SQIVND in the germline V gene (reference sequence). CDR3 size: 14 residues. With 6 bases removed from V and 2 bases from J, the gap between germline ends came to 12 bases. The CDR3 bases are TGTGCCAGTAGGCGACTTCCCTCCACAGATACGCAGTATTTT. This encodes CASRRLPSTDTQYF.

The genes are TRBV7-9 and TRBJ2-1, with no clear D. The CDR3 is 14 amino acids. V dropped 3 bases and J dropped 0 bases, with 6 bases sitting between them. CDR1 is SEHNR, CDR2 FQNEAQ, per germline (reference sequence). As DNA, the CDR3 is TGTGCCAGCAGCTTGGTCAGCTCCTACAATGAGCAGTTCTTC. It translates to CASSLVSSYNEQFF.

This chain joins TRBV7-9 and TRBJ2-5, with TRBD2 as a possible D gene (6 bases). The length of the CDR3 is 15 residues. Between the trimmed V and J ends, which lost 5 bases and 5 bases, there was a span of 18 bases. Germline CDR1 SEHNR, CDR2 FQNEAQ (reference sequence). The CDR3 DNA is TGTGCCAGCAGCCCGCATAGGGAGGACCGGGAGACCCAGTACTTC. It yields the protein CASSPHREDRETQYF.

The chain joins TRBV27 to TRBJ1-6; 7 nucleotides align to TRBD1. CDR3 size: 15 residues. V lost 5 bases, J lost 9 bases, and 10 bases stayed unmatched. Germline lookup yields CDR1 MNHEY and CDR2 SMNVEV (reference sequence). The CDR3 coding sequence is TGTGCCAGCAGTAGGGGACAGCTCTTTGGTTCACCCCTCCACTTT. Its translation: CASSRGQLFGSPLHF.

The chain carries TRBV28 and TRBJ1-1; 10 bases are shared with TRBD1. The trim removed 4 bases at V and 5 bases at J, leaving 7 bases unmatched. Germline V gene sequence: CDR1 MDHEN, CDR2 SYDVKM. The CDR3 is 15 residues long. In DNA form, the CDR3 reads TGTGCCAGCAGTTGGGGGACAGGGGACTTAACTGAAGCTTTCTTT. Encoded protein: CASSWGTGDLTEAFF.

Note on this clone: A read error may account for a junction end that differs from germline. The chain combines TRBV11-2 with TRBJ2-3; 8 bases line up with TRBD2. This CDR3 is 17 amino acids long. Germline V gene sequence: CDR1 SGHAT, CDR2 FQNNGV. CDR3: CPSSPGGAGGYTDTQYF. The CDR3 DNA reads as TGTCCCAGCAGCCCGGGGGGGGCGGGGGGCTACACAGATACGCAGTATTTT. The variable domain in full, completed from reference TRBV11-2 and TRBJ2-3, reads EAGVAQSPRYKIIEKRQSVAFWCNPISGHATLYWYQQILGQGPKLLIQFQNNGVVDDSQLPKDRFSAERLKGVDSTLKIQPAKLEDSAVYLCPSSPGGAGGYTDTQYFGPGTRLTVL.

This chain uses TRBV4-1 with TRBJ1-5, with a possible D match to TRBD1 (6 bases). This CDR3 is built from 15 residues. Trimming cost V 6 bases and J 0 bases, with 12 bases left between them. Germline assignment: CDR1 MGHRA and CDR2 YSYEKL. The DNA for the CDR3 is TGCGCCAGCAGGCAGGGGATCTATAGCAATCAGCCCCAGCATTTT. Its protein product is CASRQGIYSNQPQHF.

The J gene is TRBJ2-7, the V gene TRBV24-1; 9 nucleotides line up with TRBD1. Germline CDR1 and CDR2: KGHDR and SFDVKD. V gave up 5 bases and J gave up 3 bases; unmatched junction bases: 7. This CDR3 comprises 15 residues. CDR3 region: CATSGSGTGNYEQYF. CDR3 coding DNA: TGTGCCACCAGTGGGAGCGGGACAGGGAACTACGAGCAGTACTTC.

V is TRBV11-2 and J is TRBJ2-7; 7 bases align to TRBD1. J was trimmed by 0 bases and V by 5 bases; bases with no gene match: 1. The CDR3 covers 13 residues. The germline V gene has CDR1 SGHAT and CDR2 FQNNGV. The CDR3 nucleotides are TGTGCCAGCAGCACAGGGGTCTCCTACGAGCAGTACTTC. Translated, it gives CASSTGVSYEQYF.

The CDR3 sequence is CASSYSRTYNEQFF. DNA for the CDR3: TGTGCCAGCAGTTACTCGCGGACTTACAATGAGCAGTTCTTC. This chain connects TRBV6-5 to TRBJ2-1; possibly TRBD2 for D (5 bases). Germline values: CDR1 MNHEY, CDR2 SVGAGI. Trimming removed 0 bases from V and 4 bases from J, with 7 bases in between. The CDR3 sequence is 14 residues long.

The chain employs TRBV5-6 and TRBJ1-5; D might be TRBD1 (6 bases). Trimming cost V 3 bases and J 0 bases, with 13 bases left between them. Looked up from germline, CDR1 is SGHDT and CDR2 is YYEEEE. The CDR3 extends over 16 amino acids. CDR3 coding DNA: TGTGCCAGCAGCTACGGGGGGGACATTAGCAATCAGCCCCAGCATTTT. This codes for CASSYGGDISNQPQHF.